What follows is one TCR beta chain and its context. Specified treatment: preoperative locoregional IRX-2 cytokine immunotherapy. Samples came from a phase Ib trial of preoperative locoregional IRX-2 cytokine immunotherapy. These data originate in a study of preoperative IRX-2 immunotherapy in early breast cancer. The CDR3 runs 14 residues. V lost 2 bases, J lost 1 base, and 8 bases lay in between. Looked up from germline, CDR1 is MNHGY and CDR2 is SAAAGT. The method was immunoSEQ multiplex PCR; TCRdb's version includes in-frame clones alone and lacks a portion of them. This table holds about 38,000 clones, around four fifths found once.

The rearrangement uses TRBV6-8 and TRBJ1-1; D gene uncertain. This sequence originates from a human donor with breast cancer. The specimen was lymph node tissue, collected after IRX-2 immunotherapy. The CDR3 sequence is CASSYTVSNTEAFF. CDR3 DNA: TGTGCCAGCAGTTACACGGTATCGAACACTGAAGCTTTCTTT.